These 12 T cell receptor beta chains were all obtained from the same sample, sequenced in a study of shared clonotypes between healthy human individuals. Assay used: immunoSEQ multiplex PCR; TCRdb lists only in-frame clones, some missing. This sample yields about 2.1 million clones, of which about 92% are seen a single time; around 1.7% belongs to the top ten. The naive CD8 fraction comprised CD45RO-negative cells positively selected for CCR7 and excluded terminally differentiated effector memory CD45RA+ cells. The specimen sequenced was naive CD8+ T cells from PBMCs. Every receptor here comes from a man between 18 and 29 years old in good health. Some clones in this sample may be carry-over from other donors' samples.

V usage is TRBV5-4 and J usage is TRBJ2-2; D is possibly TRBD2 (6 bases). Germline V gene data show CDR1 as SGHNT and CDR2 as YYREEE (reference sequence). The CDR3 has 15 amino acids. With 3 bases removed from V and 7 bases from J, the gap between germline ends came to 16 bases. CDR3 DNA sequence: TGTGCCAGCAGCTGGGGATCGGGGGAGGACGGGGAGCTGTTTTTT. Its protein is CASSWGSGEDGELFF. Full variable domain (outside the CDR3, taken from reference TRBV5-4 and TRBJ2-2): ETGVTQSPTHLIKTRGQQVTLRCSSQSGHNTVSWYQQALGQGPQFIFQYYREEENGRGNFPPRFSGLQFPNYSSELNVNALELDDSALYLCASSWGSGEDGELFFGEGSRLTVL.

This chain joins TRBV4-2 and TRBJ1-3, with D possibly TRBD1 on 6 matching bases. Trimming pared 0 bases from V and 4 bases from J, leaving 13 bases between. Germline loops: CDR1 LGHNA, CDR2 YNFKEQ. CDR3 size: 16 residues. As DNA, the CDR3 is TGTGCCAGCAGCCAAGATCACGAGGGGGTGGGAAACACCATATATTTT. Its translation is CASSQDHEGVGNTIYF.

The chain recombines TRBV27 with TRBJ2-1; 13 bases fit TRBD2. Germline lookup yields CDR1 MNHEY and CDR2 SMNVEV (reference sequence). V dropped 5 bases and J dropped 8; count of bases not matched to a gene: 6. This CDR3 is 15 amino acids long. CDR3 protein: CASSELAGGRYEQFF. The CDR3 DNA reads TGTGCCAGCAGTGAACTAGCGGGAGGGCGCTATGAGCAGTTCTTC.

The chain joins TRBV27 to TRBJ2-2; perhaps TRBD1 as D (6 bases). V lost 4 bases and J lost 10, with 10 bases in between. The germline V gene has CDR1 MNHEY and CDR2 SMNVEV (reference sequence). The CDR3 length is 12 residues. The CDR3, as DNA: TGTGCCAGCAGTTATCAGGGGTTGGAGCTGTTTTTT. The encoded protein is CASSYQGLELFF.

V is TRBV2 and J is TRBJ2-7; D gene ambiguous. V lost 7 bases to trimming and J lost 3 bases, with 16 bases between them. The CDR3 is made up of 14 amino acids. CDR1 SNHLY and CDR2 FYNNEI come from the germline V gene. The CDR3 sequence is CASTPPNTFYEQYF. DNA for the CDR3: TGTGCCAGCACTCCCCCCAATACCTTCTACGAGCAGTACTTC.

V is TRBV19 and J is TRBJ1-4; 7 positions match TRBD1. The V segment lost 10 bases and the J segment 7 bases; nucleotides outside the gene matches: 15. Germline lookup yields CDR1 LNHDA and CDR2 SQIVND (reference sequence). The CDR3 totals 15 residues. The CDR3 protein is CATKGGSYLGEKLFF. The DNA for the CDR3 is TGTGCCACCAAAGGGGGCAGCTATTTAGGTGAAAAACTGTTTTTT. The complete variable domain, with remaining parts taken from reference TRBV19 and TRBJ1-4, reads DGGITQSPKYLFRKEGQNVTLSCEQNLNHDAMYWYRQDPGQGLRLIYYSQIVNDFQKGDIAEGYSVSREKKESFPLTVTSAQKNPTAFYLCATKGGSYLGEKLFFGSGTQLSVL.

This CDR3 is CATSRDGSPNQPQHF. In nucleotides, the CDR3 is TGTGCCACCAGCAGAGATGGAAGTCCCAATCAGCCCCAGCATTTT. The chain is built from TRBV15 and TRBJ1-5, with D hard to call. The CDR3 sequence is 15 residues long. Trimming stripped 0 bases from V and 3 bases from J, with 9 bases between. Germline V lookup: CDR1 LNHNV, CDR2 YYDKDF (reference sequence).

The chain links TRBV19 to TRBJ2-7; 8 positions match TRBD1. The CDR3 sequence is 15 residues long. Germline V CDR1 and CDR2: LNHDA, SQIVND (reference sequence). V lost 4 bases to trimming and J lost 4 bases; unmatched junction nucleotides: 9. The DNA for the CDR3 is TGTGCCAGTAGTAGCAGGACAGGGTCCTTGTACGAGCAGTACTTC. Translating it yields CASSSRTGSLYEQYF.

The gene calls are TRBV27 and TRBJ2-1; the D is unclear. V was shortened by 4 bases and J by 0 bases, with 13 bases between the two germline ends. CDR3 length: 16 residues. Germline assignment: CDR1 MNHEY and CDR2 SMNVEV (reference sequence). This CDR3 is CASSSIPSYSYNEQFF. DNA for the CDR3: TGTGCCAGCAGTTCAATTCCTTCATACTCCTACAATGAGCAGTTCTTC.

The chain links TRBV11-2 to TRBJ1-3; TRBD1 agrees at 9 bases. Germline V gives CDR1 SGHAT, CDR2 FQNNGV. The CDR3 extends over 15 amino acids. Unmatched junction bases numbered 2, after V lost 3 bases and J lost 2 bases. In DNA, the CDR3 is TGTGCCAGCAGCTTCGGGACAGGGACTGGAAACACCATATATTTT. This translates into CASSFGTGTGNTIYF.

The chain employs TRBV4-1 and TRBJ2-3; either TRBD1 or TRBD2 may fit D (5 bases each). Trimming shortened V by 0 bases and J by 3 bases, and 28 bases separated the two germline ends. Germline lookup yields CDR1 MGHRA and CDR2 YSYEKL. This CDR3 is built from 21 residues. The CDR3 DNA reads as TGCGCCAGCAGCCAAGATCGGCTGAGGGGCCTAGAAGAACCCTTAACAGATACGCAGTATTTT. As protein: CASSQDRLRGLEEPLTDTQYF.

V and J are TRBV7-6 and TRBJ2-7; D not resolved. This CDR3 contains 14 residues. Germline loops: CDR1 SGHVS, CDR2 FNYEAQ. V dropped 5 bases and J dropped 0 bases, with 11 bases sitting between them. The DNA of the CDR3 is TGTGCCAGCAGCCTGGGAACCCGCTCCTACGAGCAGTACTTC. Translated: CASSLGTRSYEQYF.